One and the same sample provided the 7 T cell receptor beta chains below, sequenced in a study of T-cell memory formation after mild COVID-19. TCRdb ran MiXCR on the 5' RACE reads and lists one entry per CDR3 protein. This sample yields a few hundred thousand distinct CDR3 sequences, of which approximately 14% are seen a single time; roughly 22% belongs to the top ten. Sequenced: PBMCs or a T cell subset sorted from them (not recorded which). These receptors all come from a man between 18 and 29 years old who had mild COVID-19 (a few samples of this study predate the infection). Cell type and time point are not known.

The chain employs TRBV5-1 and TRBJ1-3; D is ambiguous. The CDR3 has 14 residues. CDR1 and CDR2 (germline): SGHRS, YFSETQ. V was trimmed by 4 bases and J by 4 bases, leaving 12 bases between them. DNA of the CDR3: TGCGCCAGCAGCGTCGGACCCTCCGGAAACACCATATATTTT. It encodes CASSVGPSGNTIYF.

This clonotype was counted only a few times. The genes are TRBV4-1 and TRBJ2-3; D gene uncertain. Germline CDR1 is MGHRA and CDR2 is YSYEKL. The CDR3 loop spans 12 amino acids. Trimming removed 0 bases from V and 7 bases from J, with 5 bases in between. CDR3 amino acids: CASSQELHTQYF. CDR3 DNA sequence: TGCGCCAGCAGCCAAGAGCTGCATACGCAGTATTTT.

The sample holds a few counts of this clonotype. The chain couples TRBV12-3 or TRBV12-4 to TRBJ1-1; D unclear. There are 13 residues in the CDR3. V was clipped by 7 bases and J by 2 bases, with 11 bases between them. The CDR3 here is CASTPEPNTEAFF. CDR3 nucleotides: TGTGCCAGCACCCCGGAACCAAACACTGAAGCTTTCTTT.

This clonotype was found a few times. The chain recombines TRBV25-1 with TRBJ1-2, with D uncertain. The V end was cut by 1 base, the J end by 0 bases, with 9 bases between. The CDR3 is 15 residues long. The germline V gene has CDR1 MGHDK and CDR2 SYGVNS. Here the CDR3 reads CASSEFGVANYGYTF. Here the CDR3 DNA reads TGTGCCAGCAGTGAATTCGGGGTAGCTAACTATGGCTACACCTTC.

This clonotype appeared once. The V and J genes are TRBV4-3 and TRBJ2-5, with TRBD2 identical over 11 bases. In germline, CDR1 is LGHNA, CDR2 YSLEER. V shed 0 bases, J shed 5 bases, and the junction held 8 bases outside the gene matches. There are 17 residues in the CDR3. The CDR3 DNA reads TGCGCCAGCAGCCAAGATCCCCTAGCGGGGGGTGGGGAGACCCAGTACTTC. Its translation: CASSQDPLAGGGETQYF.

In this sample, this clonotype turned up a few times. The chain carries TRBV5-1 and TRBJ2-2; either TRBD1 or TRBD2 may supply D (5 bases each). Trimming stripped 0 bases from V and 4 bases from J, with 13 bases between. Per germline, CDR1 SGHRS and CDR2 YFSETQ. The CDR3 runs 16 residues. The DNA for the CDR3 is TGCGCCAGCAGCTTGGCCGTAGGGGACGGCACCGGGGAGCTGTTTTTT. Protein sequence: CASSLAVGDGTGELFF.

The rearrangement links TRBV27 to TRBJ1-5; no clear D. V was shortened by 4 bases and J by 6 bases, with 10 bases between the two germline ends. This CDR3 has 13 residues. The germline V gene encodes CDR1 MNHEY and CDR2 SMNVEV (reference sequence). The CDR3 bases are TGTGCCAGCAGTTCATTTAACGGTCAGCCCCAGCATTTT. The encoded protein is CASSSFNGQPQHF.